This T cell receptor (beta chain) came from a study of cytomegalovirus exposure and HLA in healthy donors. As for the study in general: Early released data comprised around 79 million unique TCRs from HLA-typed donors. Findings of the study overall: Cytomegalovirus-associated status was assigned to 164 TCR beta chains. Sequencing probably produced one cluster of sequence variants that were highly shared. Cytomegalovirus status was reportedly diagnosed by the classifier with high specificity and sensitivity.

Looked up from germline, CDR1 is MNHEY and CDR2 is SMNVEV (reference sequence). Between the trimmed V and J ends, which lost 3 bases and 7 bases, there was a span of 19 bases. The CDR3 sequence is 16 residues long. Researchers ran the PCR with 60 Vbeta and 13 Jbeta primers. Libraries were prepared by immunoSEQ multiplex PCR; TCRdb keeps only in-frame clonotypes and omits some of them. Of under 90,000 clones in the sample, 70% were seen once. A note on this clone: Its antigen is still unknown.

The sequencing input was PBMCs. This TCR was sampled from a woman aged 50 to 65 in good health and CMV-seropositive. The rearrangement links TRBV27 to TRBJ2-1; weak D call: TRBD2 (6 bases). The CDR3 spells CASSFRGSSWGNEQFF. For the CDR3, the DNA is TGTGCCAGCAGTTTTCGGGGGTCCTCATGGGGTAATGAGCAGTTCTTC.